These 26 T cell receptor beta chains share one sample of origin, sequenced in a study of T-cell reconstitution after alpha-beta-depleted transplantation in children. The authors prepared the TCRbeta library with unique molecular identifiers. TCRdb reprocessed the PCR reads with MiXCR, giving one entry per CDR3 protein. The sample has 29,000 or so distinct CDR3 sequences, roughly 5.7% seen once. The specimen was PBMCs, mostly from graft donor cells, collected 180 days after TCRalphabeta/CD19-depleted stem cell transplant. These receptors originate from a male patient younger than 18 who had a stem cell transplant for acute myeloid leukemia, so the T cells may come from the graft donor.

This clonotype was counted ten times or more. J is TRBJ2-7 and V is TRBV11-2, with unresolved D. This CDR3 is built from 12 residues. Trimming took 4 bases from V and 6 from J, leaving 10 bases between them. Germline V gives CDR1 SGHAT, CDR2 FQNNGV. The CDR3, as DNA: TGTGCCAGCAGCTCCCGCCGGAGCGAGCAGTACTTC. This sequence encodes CASSSRRSEQYF.

This clonotype was recorded at least ten times. The chain links TRBV18 to TRBJ1-1; 7 bases are shared with TRBD1. V lost 2 bases to trimming and J lost 3 bases; unmatched junction nucleotides: 3. The CDR3 has 14 residues. Germline lookup yields CDR1 KGHSH and CDR2 LQKENI. This CDR3 is CASSPFGTDTEAFF. The CDR3 DNA is TGTGCCAGCTCACCATTTGGGACAGACACTGAAGCTTTCTTT.

The V and J genes are TRBV28 and TRBJ1-5; no reliable D call. This CDR3 spans 15 amino acids. The V end was cut by 10 bases, the J end by 4 bases, with 20 bases between. The germline V gene encodes CDR1 MDHEN and CDR2 SYDVKM. The CDR3 loop is CAMGPGLGPNQPQHF. The CDR3 bases are TGTGCCATGGGCCCCGGGCTGGGCCCAAATCAGCCCCAGCATTTT.

This clonotype was seen repeatedly, ten times or more. The chain links TRBV4-2 to TRBJ2-3; D is perhaps TRBD1 (6 bases). CDR1 and CDR2 (germline): LGHNA, YNFKEQ. The CDR3 is made up of 15 amino acids. The V and J ends lost 0 bases and 1 base respectively, with 8 bases between them. In DNA, the CDR3 is TGTGCCAGCAGCCAAGATAGACAGGGCACAGATACGCAGTATTTT. This gives the protein CASSQDRQGTDTQYF.

This clonotype was picked up many times. The J gene is TRBJ2-7, the V gene TRBV7-2; 12 nucleotides match TRBD1. The trim removed 0 bases at V and 0 bases at J, leaving 3 bases unmatched. This CDR3 contains 17 residues. Germline CDR1 SGHTA, CDR2 FQGNSA. This CDR3 is CASSLAGQGAGSYEQYF. CDR3 coding DNA: TGTGCCAGCAGCTTAGCGGGACAGGGGGCAGGCTCCTACGAGCAGTACTTC. The whole variable domain, filled in from reference TRBV7-2 and TRBJ2-7, reads GAGVSQSPSNKVTEKGKDVELRCDPISGHTALYWYRQSLGQGLEFLIYFQGNSAPDKSGLPSDRFSAERTGGSVSTLTIQRTQQEDSAVYLCASSLAGQGAGSYEQYFGPGTRLTVT.

This clonotype was counted at least ten times. The genes are TRBV18 and TRBJ2-2; tentatively, D is TRBD1 or TRBD2 (5 bases each). Germline V gene data show CDR1 as KGHSH and CDR2 as LQKENI. Trimming removed 3 bases at V and 0 bases at J, with 14 bases between. This CDR3 region has 17 residues. DNA for the CDR3: TGTGCCAGCTCACCGCAAGCCGGGACGACGAACACCGGGGAGCTGTTTTTT. It yields the protein CASSPQAGTTNTGELFF.

This clonotype was counted many times. CDR3 sequence reads: CSARGWRSSYNEQFF. CDR3 in DNA: TGCAGTGCTAGAGGGTGGCGGAGCTCCTACAATGAGCAGTTCTTC. The chain uses TRBV20-1 and TRBJ2-1; no clear D gene. This CDR3 contains 15 residues. The V gene lost 1 base and the J gene lost 0 bases, with 10 bases spanning the gap. Germline V gene lookup returns CDR1 DFQATT and CDR2 SNEGSKA (reference sequence).

This clonotype was counted many times. This chain's CDR3 is CSAGAGGSGELFF. The CDR3 coding sequence is TGCAGCGCCGGAGCGGGAGGGTCCGGGGAGCTGTTTTTT. The chain links TRBV29-1 to TRBJ2-2, with TRBD2 matching over 10 bases. The CDR3 runs 13 residues. From germline, CDR1 is SQVTM and CDR2 ANQGSEA. J was trimmed by 6 bases and V by 7 bases; bases with no gene match: 5.

Ten or more counts support this clonotype. The V gene is TRBV6-4, the J gene TRBJ1-2; 8 bases agree with TRBD1. The CDR3 totals 15 residues. The germline CDR1 and CDR2 sequences are MRHNA and SNTAGT. J gave up 8 bases and V 4 bases, and 12 bases lay outside the gene matches. CDR3 amino acids: CASSALPGGDGGYTF. CDR3 nucleotides: TGTGCCAGCAGTGCATTACCAGGGGGCGATGGGGGCTACACCTTC.

This clonotype was seen at least ten times. This sequence joins TRBV10-1 and TRBJ1-1; 8 bases align to TRBD1. Germline-derived CDR1 and CDR2 are WNHNN and SYGVQD (reference sequence). V lost 4 bases, J lost 9 bases, and 19 bases stayed unmatched. CDR3 length equals 17 residues. CDR3: CASSVNTPRQGTRKAFF. The CDR3 DNA reads TGCGCCAGCAGTGTTAACACTCCTCGACAGGGGACCAGGAAAGCTTTCTTT.

A note on this clonotype: Possible read error: a much larger clone is one base away. The chain links TRBV3-1 to TRBJ2-2; 14 bases line up with TRBD2. The CDR3 runs 19 residues. Per the germline V gene, CDR1 is LGHDT and CDR2 is YNNKEL (reference sequence). DNA of the CDR3: TGTACCAGCAGGACAACCGGGACTAGCGGGGGAGCTCGCACCGGGGAGCTGTTTTTT. Residues: CTSRTTGTSGGARTGELFF.

This clonotype was seen at least ten times. The genes are TRBV7-3 and TRBJ2-1; a possible D gene is TRBD2 (5 bases). With 5 bases removed from V and 1 base from J, the gap between germline ends came to 27 bases. The CDR3 covers 20 residues. CDR1 and CDR2 from the germline V gene are SGHTA and FQGTGA. CDR3 nucleotide sequence: TGTGCCAGCAGCGAATTAACTCCATTACGGGGTGGAATTTCCTACAATGAGCAGTTCTTC. This codes for CASSELTPLRGGISYNEQFF.

This clonotype has ten or more counts. The rearrangement uses TRBV29-1 and TRBJ2-1; 12 nucleotides match TRBD2. There are 13 residues in the CDR3. Germline CDR1 reads SQVTM; CDR2 reads ANQGSEA. V trimming: 8 bases; J trimming: 7 bases; junction bases outside the gene matches: 6. The CDR3, as DNA: TGCAGCCTAGCGGGAGGGCCAGGTAATGAGCAGTTCTTC. Protein sequence: CSLAGGPGNEQFF.

This clonotype was counted ten times or more. The J gene is TRBJ2-6, the V gene TRBV10-3; D may be TRBD2 (5 bases). This CDR3 is 15 amino acids long. Looked up from germline, CDR1 is ENHRY and CDR2 is SYGVKD. V shed 5 bases and J shed 0 bases, with 8 bases lying between them. The CDR3 protein is CAISPGVSGANVLTF. CDR3 DNA sequence: TGTGCCATCAGTCCCGGGGTCTCTGGGGCCAACGTCCTGACTTTC.

In this sample, this clonotype turned up many times. The chain uses TRBV9 and TRBJ2-1, with 10 nucleotides matching TRBD2. Germline assignment: CDR1 SGDLS and CDR2 YYNGEE. CDR3 length: 17 residues. With 0 bases clipped from V and 9 bases from J, the junction kept 12 bases outside the gene matches. CDR3 in DNA: TGTGCCAGCAGCGTAGGGTGGGCTAGCGGGAGATTCAGTGAGCAGTTCTTC. Its translation is CASSVGWASGRFSEQFF.

Ten or more counts support this clonotype. The chain recombines TRBV2 with TRBJ2-1; D uncertain. This CDR3 has 16 amino acids. Germline CDR1 SNHLY, CDR2 FYNNEI. V was trimmed by 6 bases and J by 0 bases, leaving 15 bases between them. This CDR3 is CASSDIHRSSYNEQFF. Written as DNA, the CDR3 is TGTGCCAGCAGCGACATTCACCGAAGCTCCTACAATGAGCAGTTCTTC.

This clonotype showed up many times. The rearrangement joins TRBV7-6 to TRBJ2-3; 9 nucleotides match TRBD2. Per the germline V gene, CDR1 is SGHVS and CDR2 is FNYEAQ. Trimming at V came to 1 base and at J to 2 bases, leaving 7 bases not matched to a gene. The CDR3 is made up of 17 amino acids. DNA for the CDR3: TGTGCCAGCAGCTTAGGCGGCGGACTAGCGTTCACAGATACGCAGTATTTT. Protein: CASSLGGGLAFTDTQYF. The full variable domain, rest sourced from reference TRBV7-6 and TRBJ2-3, is GAGVSQSPRYKVTKRGQDVALRCDPISGHVSLYWYRQALGQGPEFLTYFNYEAQQDKSGLPNDRFSAERPEGSISTLTIQRTEQRDSAMYRCASSLGGGLAFTDTQYFGPGTRLTVL.

This clonotype was detected ten times or more. The V gene is TRBV7-3, the J gene TRBJ2-7; D is possibly TRBD2 (5 bases). The germline V and J ends were trimmed by 5 bases and 3 bases, with 17 bases remaining between them. Per the germline V gene, CDR1 is SGHTA and CDR2 is FQGTGA. This CDR3 contains 15 residues. As DNA, the CDR3 is TGTGCCAGCAGCCCTGAGGAGGCGGGTAGCTACGAGCAGTACTTC. Protein sequence: CASSPEEAGSYEQYF.

This clonotype is categorized as medium-sized. The V gene is TRBV29-1, the J gene TRBJ1-2, with no clear D. V lost 4 bases, J lost 8 bases, and 17 bases lay in between. The CDR3 spans 13 residues. Germline values: CDR1 SQVTM, CDR2 ANQGSEA. The CDR3 DNA reads as TGCAGCGTTGCTAGGATAGGCTCTAGCGGCTACACCTTC. Translated: CSVARIGSSGYTF.

This clonotype was counted at least ten times. The V and J genes are TRBV7-9 and TRBJ1-4; 9 nucleotides align to TRBD1. The V and J ends lost 6 bases and 8 bases, in that order; junction bases with no gene match: 10. This CDR3 contains 15 residues. The V gene's germline CDR1 is SEHNR and CDR2 FQNEAQ (reference sequence). CDR3 residues: CASSSGQGIVEKLFF. The CDR3 coding sequence is TGTGCCAGCAGTTCCGGACAGGGGATCGTAGAAAAACTGTTTTTT.

This clonotype has a count of ten or more. V gene TRBV12-3 or TRBV12-4 combines with J gene TRBJ1-5; 9 bases map to TRBD1. V shed 6 bases, J shed 4 bases, and the junction held 7 bases outside the gene matches. The CDR3 spans 15 residues. This CDR3 reads CASRPGQGLNQPQHF. CDR3 nucleotide sequence: TGTGCCAGCAGGCCGGGACAGGGCCTTAATCAGCCCCAGCATTTT.

This clonotype was picked up many times. The chain combines TRBV5-1 with TRBJ2-5; D remains ambiguous. Germline assignment: CDR1 SGHRS and CDR2 YFSETQ. The CDR3 consists of 12 residues. Trimming left V 0 bases short and J 3 bases short, with 3 bases between. CDR3 coding DNA: TGCGCCAGCAGCTTGGTAAAAGAGACCCAGTACTTC. It codes for CASSLVKETQYF.

This clonotype came up many times. The chain employs TRBV5-1 and TRBJ1-2; 7 bases are a match to TRBD1. J lost 2 bases, V lost 4 bases, and 8 bases had no gene match. The germline V gene encodes CDR1 SGHRS and CDR2 YFSETQ. The CDR3 contains 15 residues. As DNA, the CDR3 is TGCGCCAGCAGCCCAGGGGGTAATCTGAACTATGGCTACACCTTC. Amino acid sequence: CASSPGGNLNYGYTF. Drawing the rest from reference TRBV5-1 and TRBJ1-2, the complete variable domain is KAGVTQTPRYLIKTRGQQVTLSCSPISGHRSVSWYQQTPGQGLQFLFEYFSETQRNKGNFPGRFSGRQFSNSRSEMNVSTLELGDSALYLCASSPGGNLNYGYTFGSGTRLTVV.

This clonotype showed up many times. The V gene is TRBV2, the J gene TRBJ2-3; 8 bases are shared with TRBD1. The V gene end was trimmed by 0 bases and the J gene end by 15 bases; junction bases not matched to a gene: 14. The germline V gene encodes CDR1 SNHLY and CDR2 FYNNEI. The CDR3 loop spans 15 amino acids. CDR3 loop: CASSEAPFAGGLLYF. CDR3 nucleotide sequence: TGTGCCAGCAGTGAAGCGCCTTTCGCAGGGGGCCTGCTATATTTT.

This clonotype was counted many times. The chain joins TRBV9 to TRBJ2-1; D possibly corresponds to TRBD2 (6 bases). The CDR3 totals 18 residues. V was shortened by 4 bases and J by 5 bases, with 25 bases between the two germline ends. The germline V gene has CDR1 SGDLS and CDR2 YYNGEE. The CDR3, as DNA: TGTGCCAGCAGCCGAAGAGGAGGGCTCGACGCCGCCGACAATGAGCAGTTCTTC. Amino acids: CASSRRGGLDAADNEQFF.

The chain has TRBV5-1 and TRBJ2-7; D could derive from TRBD1 or TRBD2 (5 bases each). Germline CDR1 and CDR2: SGHRS and YFSETQ. This CDR3 comprises 14 residues. Trimming stripped 2 bases from V and 4 bases from J, with 13 bases between. The CDR3 loop reads CASSFRDGAYEQYF. The CDR3 DNA sequence: TGCGCCAGCAGCTTCCGGGACGGCGCTTACGAGCAGTACTTC.